The clone carrying this TCR beta chain has ten or more counts. Antigen unknown. CDR3 size: 14 residues. Germline CDR1 LGHDT, CDR2 YNNKEL (reference sequence). V lost 5 bases, J lost 6 bases, and 2 bases stayed unmatched. The authors amplified TCR beta CDR3 regions from RNA transcripts. RT-PCR was first run with HTBI primers, then multiplex PCR in a second round. TCRdb itself ran the multiplex PCR reads through MiXCR, one entry per CDR3 protein. The data contain roughly 480,000 distinct CDR3 sequences, 14% of them singletons. Certain patients were not enrolled. These were patients with other autoimmune diseases, uncontrolled infections, pregnancy or lactation. PBMCs originated in 10 ml of fresh peripheral blood. This sample is part of a study of Graves' ophthalmopathy and Graves' hyperthyroidism. The study, taken as a whole, reports: Also, most clonotypes expanded in the thyroid above 0.001 frequency appeared in blood. Forecasting of ophthalmopathy progression by the model achieved less than 71% sensitivity and 72% to 85% specificity.

The receptor comes from a woman between 25 and 40 years old with Graves' ophthalmopathy. Sequencing was done on a sample of blood. This chain links TRBV3-1 with TRBJ2-7, with 15 bases identical to TRBD2. The CDR3 spells CASSGTSGRLEQYF. CDR3 in DNA: TGTGCCAGCAGCGGGACTAGCGGGAGGCTCGAGCAGTACTTC.